The 23 T cell receptor beta chains below come from one sample, sequenced in a study of T cells in Graves' hyperthyroidism and ophthalmopathy. Amplified regions were TCR beta CDR3 sequences from RNA transcripts. The primer set for the first-round RT-PCR of the TCR CDR3 was HTBI. TCRdb processed the multiplex PCR reads anew with MiXCR; each CDR3 protein has one entry. The data contain 490,000 or so distinct CDR3 sequences, around a fifth of them singletons. The sample taken for sequencing was blood. Receptors originate from a woman in her 70s with Graves' ophthalmopathy.

V usage is TRBV6-1 and J usage is TRBJ1-2; a possible D gene is TRBD1 (6 bases). The CDR3 loop spans 16 amino acids. V shed 2 bases and J shed 8 bases, with 21 bases lying between them. The germline CDR1 and CDR2 sequences are MNHNS and SASEGT. The CDR3 nucleotides read TGTGCCAGCAGTGAAAACTTCGGGGGCGCCCTGGGGGGCTACACCTTC. Translation gives CASSENFGGALGGYTF.

This clonotype was counted at least ten times. The DNA for the CDR3 is TGTGCCAGTAGCCCTCGTACCTCCGGACAGATGGTCCCTGAAGCTTTCTTT. It encodes CASSPRTSGQMVPEAFF. The chain combines TRBV19 with TRBJ1-1; a weak D match, TRBD1 (6 bases). The germline CDR1 and CDR2 sequences are LNHDA and SQIVND (reference sequence). Trimming shortened V by 6 bases and J by 6 bases, and 26 bases separated the two germline ends. The CDR3 is 17 residues long.

Note on this clonotype: One base away lies a much larger clone, so this may be a sequencing read error. The chain uses TRBV6-1 and TRBJ2-5, with D unresolved. There are 10 residues in the CDR3. The germline CDR1 and CDR2 sequences are MNHNS and SASEGT. With 7 bases removed from V and 5 bases from J, the gap between germline ends came to 5 bases. The CDR3 DNA follows: TGTGCCAGCAAACGGGAGACCCAGTACTTC. Residues: CASKRETQYF.

The chain uses TRBV28 and TRBJ1-2, with TRBD1 identical over 8 bases. V lost 5 bases, J lost 2 bases, and 4 bases stayed unmatched. This CDR3 comprises 14 residues. Germline CDR1 is MDHEN and CDR2 is SYDVKM. The CDR3, as DNA: TGTGCCAGCAGTGCATGGACAGGGAACTATGGCTACACCTTC. Amino acid sequence: CASSAWTGNYGYTF.

This clonotype was seen repeatedly, ten times or more. The rearrangement uses TRBV12-3 or TRBV12-4 and TRBJ1-2, with 7 bases fitting TRBD1. Germline trimming cut 4 bases from V and 8 bases from J; bases unmatched to any gene: 10. There are 14 residues in the CDR3. CDR3 in DNA: TGTGCCAGCAGTTCGGCGACAGGGCTTAAAGGCTACACCTTC. Amino acid sequence: CASSSATGLKGYTF.

This clonotype was seen ten or more times. The chain is built from TRBV6-1 and TRBJ2-5; TRBD2 matches at 8 bases. The J segment lost 6 bases and the V segment lost 6 bases, leaving 3 bases of the junction unmatched. Germline CDR1 reads MNHNS; CDR2 reads SASEGT. The CDR3 length is 12 residues. Written as DNA, the CDR3 is TGTGCCAGCAGGAGCGGGAGTAAGACCCAGTACTTC. Its protein is CASRSGSKTQYF.

The rearrangement links TRBV19 to TRBJ1-5, with a possible D match to TRBD1 (6 bases). The CDR3 consists of 15 residues. Trimming took off 5 bases at V and 6 bases at J, with 17 bases between the two ends. Germline V gene sequence: CDR1 LNHDA, CDR2 SQIVND (reference sequence). The CDR3 region has the DNA TGTGCCAGTAGTCCTCAACAGGGTCGAATTCAGCCCCAGCATTTT. Translation gives CASSPQQGRIQPQHF.

The sample holds many counts of this clonotype. This chain connects TRBV12-3 or TRBV12-4 to TRBJ2-6; D unresolved. The V and J ends lost 5 bases and 4 bases respectively, with 6 bases between them. CDR3 length: 13 residues. In DNA, the CDR3 is TGTGCCAGCAGTCCGGCCGGGGCCAACGTCCTGACTTTC. This sequence encodes CASSPAGANVLTF.

This clonotype turned up a few times. The chain is built from TRBV10-3 and TRBJ2-1, with 12 bases identical to TRBD2. The trim removed 5 bases at V and 2 bases at J, leaving 1 base unmatched. Germline loops: CDR1 ENHRY, CDR2 SYGVKD. The CDR3 is 15 residues long. CDR3 region: CAISWTSGAYNEQFF. Written as DNA, the CDR3 is TGTGCCATCAGTTGGACTAGCGGGGCCTACAATGAGCAGTTCTTC.

This clonotype was seen a few times. The chain uses TRBV7-9 and TRBJ1-5; a possible D gene is TRBD1 (6 bases). Germline CDR1 SEHNR, CDR2 FQNEAQ (reference sequence). The V gene lost 0 bases and the J gene lost 5 bases, with 8 bases spanning the gap. This CDR3 is built from 14 residues. DNA for the CDR3: TGTGCCAGCAGCTTAGCAGGGGGGTATCAGCCCCAGCATTTT. It yields the protein CASSLAGGYQPQHF.

V is TRBV28 and J is TRBJ1-6; the D is unclear. With 2 bases removed from V and 0 bases from J, the gap between germline ends came to 11 bases. Germline CDR1 reads MDHEN; CDR2 reads SYDVKM. The CDR3 is made up of 17 amino acids. The DNA for the CDR3 is TGTGCCAGCAGTTTAGGCGTACAGAGCTCCTATAATTCACCCCTCCACTTT. Translated: CASSLGVQSSYNSPLHF.

This clonotype showed up just a few times. This chain links TRBV2 with TRBJ2-2; 9 nucleotides align to TRBD2. The V gene's germline CDR1 is SNHLY and CDR2 FYNNEI. The junction had 2 bases not matched to a gene; V was cut back by 5 bases and J by 4 bases. This CDR3 spans 14 amino acids. CDR3 sequence: CASSQLAGTGELFF. For the CDR3, the DNA is TGTGCCAGCAGTCAACTAGCGGGCACCGGGGAGCTGTTTTTT.

This clonotype was detected only a few times. The chain combines TRBV4-1 with TRBJ2-4, with 7 bases aligning to TRBD1. V lost 4 bases, J lost 7 bases, and 10 bases stayed unmatched. The CDR3 contains 15 residues. Germline V gives CDR1 MGHRA, CDR2 YSYEKL. This CDR3 is CASSPRQGMKNIQYF. The CDR3 DNA follows: TGCGCCAGCAGCCCTCGACAGGGTATGAAGAACATTCAGTACTTC.

The chain is built from TRBV5-1 and TRBJ2-5; no clear D. The CDR3 totals 15 residues. Germline V lookup: CDR1 SGHRS, CDR2 YFSETQ. Trimming stripped 0 bases from V and 5 bases from J, with 14 bases between. In DNA form, the CDR3 reads TGCGCCAGCAGCTTGGATACCGGGTCCCACGAGACCCAGTACTTC. Its protein product is CASSLDTGSHETQYF.

This clonotype has a handful of counts. The rearrangement joins TRBV15 to TRBJ1-6, with a tentative D call TRBD1 (5 bases). V lost 5 bases and J lost 9, with 20 bases in between. Germline-derived CDR1 and CDR2 are LNHNV and YYDKDF (reference sequence). The CDR3 length is 16 residues. In DNA, the CDR3 is TGTGCCACCAGCGCCCCCATCGAAGGGGTCGGTTCACCCCTCCACTTT. Translation: CATSAPIEGVGSPLHF. Using reference TRBV15 and TRBJ1-6 for the parts outside the CDR3, the full variable domain is DAMVIQNPRYQVTQFGKPVTLSCSQTLNHNVMYWYQQKSSQAPKLLFHYYDKDFNNEADTPDNFQSRRPNTSFCFLDIRSPGLGDTAMYLCATSAPIEGVGSPLHFGNGTRLTVT.

Many counts were recorded for this clonotype. The gene calls are TRBV7-2 and TRBJ2-1; TRBD2 agrees at 8 bases. The germline CDR1 and CDR2 sequences are SGHTA and FQGNSA. This CDR3 contains 15 residues. Trimming cost V 1 base and J 6 bases; bases outside gene matches: 5. This chain's CDR3 is CASSLDSGGGNEQFF. CDR3 in DNA: TGTGCCAGCAGCTTAGATTCGGGAGGGGGCAATGAGCAGTTCTTC.

V usage is TRBV6-1 and J usage is TRBJ1-3, with 7 bases that match TRBD1. The germline CDR1 and CDR2 sequences are MNHNS and SASEGT. The CDR3 is 14 amino acids. V dropped 6 bases and J dropped 2; count of bases not matched to a gene: 4. The CDR3 is CASRQGIPGNTIYF. The CDR3 nucleotides read TGTGCCAGCAGACAGGGGATCCCTGGAAACACCATATATTTT.

Details on this clonotype: A clone one base away is much larger, so this may be a read error. The chain employs TRBV2 and TRBJ2-2, with D perhaps TRBD1 (6 bases). Germline V gives CDR1 SNHLY, CDR2 FYNNEI. This CDR3 comprises 14 residues. CDR3 residues: CASSVSQGPGELLF. DNA for the CDR3: TGTGCCAGCAGTGTTTCACAGGGCCCCGGGGAGCTGCTTTTT.

This clonotype showed up many times. This chain connects TRBV6-1 to TRBJ2-7, with 9 bases that match TRBD2. The CDR3 is made up of 14 amino acids. The junction had 11 bases not matched to a gene; V was cut back by 8 bases and J by 6 bases. CDR1 MNHNS and CDR2 SASEGT come from the germline V gene. The CDR3 DNA follows: TGTGCCAGCCTTACTACGCGGGAGGGCCCCGAGCAGTACTTC. Encoded protein: CASLTTREGPEQYF.

The chain recombines TRBV6-1 with TRBJ1-5; weak D call: TRBD1 (5 bases). Deletions cut 8 bases from V and 1 base from J, with 15 bases between. CDR3 length equals 15 residues. CDR1 and CDR2 (germline): MNHNS, SASEGT. In DNA, the CDR3 is TGTGCCAGCCGCCGGGGGATTGGGAGCAATCAGCCCCAGCATTTT. As protein: CASRRGIGSNQPQHF.

There are a few counts of this clonotype. The chain joins TRBV27 to TRBJ2-7; the D gene is possibly TRBD2 (6 bases). The CDR3 spans 14 residues. Looked up from germline, CDR1 is MNHEY and CDR2 is SMNVEV (reference sequence). V was pared by 7 bases and J by 4 bases, with 17 bases between. The CDR3: CASKIGVAAYEQYF. The CDR3 DNA reads TGTGCCAGCAAAATAGGGGTAGCGGCTTACGAGCAGTACTTC.

The chain has TRBV6-2 or TRBV6-3 and TRBJ2-5; perhaps TRBD2 as D (6 bases). The CDR3 is 14 residues long. With 6 bases removed from V and 5 bases from J, the gap between germline ends came to 16 bases. Germline loops: CDR1 MNHEY, CDR2 SVGEGT. The CDR3: CASRFRDSRETQYF. In DNA form, the CDR3 reads TGTGCCAGCAGATTCCGGGACTCTAGGGAGACCCAGTACTTC.

This chain links TRBV18 with TRBJ1-1; D uncertain. Germline CDR1 and CDR2: KGHSH and LQKENI. Trimming cost V 3 bases and J 2 bases, with 10 bases left between them. The CDR3 is made up of 14 amino acids. The CDR3 DNA reads TGTGCCAGCTCACCGGCCCACACCAACACTGAAGCTTTCTTT. This codes for CASSPAHTNTEAFF. The full variable domain, its missing parts supplied by reference TRBV18 and TRBJ1-1, is NAGVMQNPRHLVRRRGQEARLRCSPMKGHSHVYWYRQLPEEGLKFMVYLQKENIIDESGMPKERFSAEFPKEGPSILRIQQVVRGDSAAYFCASSPAHTNTEAFFGQGTRLTVV.